The clone carrying this T cell receptor (beta chain) showed up just a few times. In the original analysis: Amplification of reference gene primers was used by the study to estimate nucleated cell counts. Assay used: immunoSEQ multiplex PCR; TCRdb lists only in-frame clones, some missing. The V and J calls and clone size come from that table; D and trimming were worked out from the DNA. The table has 250,000 to 350,000 clones, about 81% seen once. J lost 7 bases, V lost 5 bases, and 2 bases had no gene match. Germline-derived CDR1 and CDR2 are SEHNR and FQNEAQ (reference sequence). The CDR3 length is 12 residues. This sample was included in a study of blood T cell repertoires in COVID-19. Turning to the study itself: Acute and convalescent COVID-19 specimens originated in the United States, Italy and Spain. PBMCs, B-cell-depleted T cells, or T cells provided the cDNA or gDNA that made up the material.

The chain recombines TRBV7-9 with TRBJ1-1, with 9 bases identical to TRBD1. This sequence was found in a human donor with COVID-19, enrolled during active disease. The donor label of this sample is uncertain. The sequencing input was peripheral blood. Here the CDR3 DNA reads TGTGCCAGCAGCCCGACAGGGGGTGAAGCTTTCTTT. Translating it yields CASSPTGGEAFF. Variable domain in full (rest from reference TRBV7-9 and TRBJ1-1): DTGVSQNPRHKITKRGQNVTFRCDPISEHNRLYWYRQTLGQGPEFLTYFQNEAQLEKSRLLSDRFSAERPKGSFSTLEIQRTEQGDSAMYLCASSPTGGEAFFGQGTRLTVV.